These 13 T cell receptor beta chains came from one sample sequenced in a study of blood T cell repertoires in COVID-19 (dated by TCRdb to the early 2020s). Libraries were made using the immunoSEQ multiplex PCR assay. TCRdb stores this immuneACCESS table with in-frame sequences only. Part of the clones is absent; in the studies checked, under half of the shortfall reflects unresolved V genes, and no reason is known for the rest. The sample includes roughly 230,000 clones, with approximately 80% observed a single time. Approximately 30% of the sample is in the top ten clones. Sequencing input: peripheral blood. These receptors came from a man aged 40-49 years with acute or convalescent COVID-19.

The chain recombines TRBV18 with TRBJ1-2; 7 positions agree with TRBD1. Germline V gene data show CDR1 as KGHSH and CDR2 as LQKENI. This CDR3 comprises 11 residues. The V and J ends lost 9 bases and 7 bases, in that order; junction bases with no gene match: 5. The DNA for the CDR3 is TGTGCCAGTGGACAGGATTCTGGCTACACCTTC. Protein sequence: CASGQDSGYTF.

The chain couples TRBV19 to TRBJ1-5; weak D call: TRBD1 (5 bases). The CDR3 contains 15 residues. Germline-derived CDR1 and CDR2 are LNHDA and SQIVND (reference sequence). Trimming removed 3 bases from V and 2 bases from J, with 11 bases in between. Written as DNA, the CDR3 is TGTGCCAGTAGTATTTTCAGGGCCGGCAATCAGCCCCAGCATTTT. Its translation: CASSIFRAGNQPQHF.

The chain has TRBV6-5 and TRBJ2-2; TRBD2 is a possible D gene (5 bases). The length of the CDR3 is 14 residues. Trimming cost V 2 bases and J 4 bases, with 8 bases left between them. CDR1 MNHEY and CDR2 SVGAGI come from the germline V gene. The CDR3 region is CASSYGLTTGELFF. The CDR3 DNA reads TGTGCCAGCAGTTACGGACTCACCACCGGGGAGCTGTTTTTT.

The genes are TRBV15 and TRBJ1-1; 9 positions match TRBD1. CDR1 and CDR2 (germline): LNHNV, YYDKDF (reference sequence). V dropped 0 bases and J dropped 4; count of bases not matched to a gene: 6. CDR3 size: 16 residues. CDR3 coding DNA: TGTGCCACCAGCAGAGATGGCTGGGGACAGGGCACTGAAGCTTTCTTT. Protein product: CATSRDGWGQGTEAFF.

The CDR3 region has the DNA TGTGCCAGCAGTTTAGTTAGCGGGAGGAACAATGAGCAGTTCTTC. This encodes CASSLVSGRNNEQFF. The rearrangement uses TRBV27 and TRBJ2-1; 10 nucleotides line up with TRBD2. The CDR3 length is 15 residues. V trimming: 2 bases; J trimming: 5 bases; junction bases outside the gene matches: 3. Germline V lookup: CDR1 MNHEY, CDR2 SMNVEV (reference sequence).

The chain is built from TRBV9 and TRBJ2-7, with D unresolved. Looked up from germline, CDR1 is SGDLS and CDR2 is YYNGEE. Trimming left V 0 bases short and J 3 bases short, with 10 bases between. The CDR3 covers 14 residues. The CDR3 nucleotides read TGTGCCAGCAGCGTAGCAGGCAACAACTACGAGCAGTACTTC. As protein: CASSVAGNNYEQYF.

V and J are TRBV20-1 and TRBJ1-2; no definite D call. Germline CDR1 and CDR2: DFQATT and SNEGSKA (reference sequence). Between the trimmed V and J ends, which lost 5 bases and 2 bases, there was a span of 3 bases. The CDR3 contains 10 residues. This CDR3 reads CSALNYGYTF. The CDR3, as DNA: TGCAGTGCTCTCAACTATGGCTACACCTTC.

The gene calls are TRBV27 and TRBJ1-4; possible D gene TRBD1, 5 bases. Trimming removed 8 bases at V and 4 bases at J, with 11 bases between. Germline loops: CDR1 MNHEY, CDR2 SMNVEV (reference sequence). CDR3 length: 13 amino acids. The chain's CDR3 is CASGAAYNEKLFF. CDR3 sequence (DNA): TGTGCCAGCGGGGCCGCTTATAATGAAAAACTGTTTTTT.

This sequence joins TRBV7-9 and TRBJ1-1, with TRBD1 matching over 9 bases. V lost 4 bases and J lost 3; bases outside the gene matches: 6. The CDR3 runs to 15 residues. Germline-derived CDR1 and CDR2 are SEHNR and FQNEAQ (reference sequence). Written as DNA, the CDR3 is TGTGCCAGCAGCTCTCCGGGACAGGGACACACTGAAGCTTTCTTT. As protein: CASSSPGQGHTEAFF.

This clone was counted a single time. Written as DNA, the CDR3 is TGCAGCGTTGGGGGCGGGAGGGCCTTACGGACAGATACGCAGTATTTT. It yields the protein CSVGGGRALRTDTQYF. The chain uses TRBV29-1 and TRBJ2-3, with TRBD2 matching over 9 bases. From germline, CDR1 is SQVTM and CDR2 ANQGSEA. This CDR3 region has 16 residues. Trimming took 4 bases from V and 3 from J; bases not matched to a gene: 11.

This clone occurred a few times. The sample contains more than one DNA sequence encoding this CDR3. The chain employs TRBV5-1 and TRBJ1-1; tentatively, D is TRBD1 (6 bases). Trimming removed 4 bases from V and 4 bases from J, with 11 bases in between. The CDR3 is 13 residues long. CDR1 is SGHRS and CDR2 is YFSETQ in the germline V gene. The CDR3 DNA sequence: TGCGCCAGCAGCAGGGGGGGAGGCACTGAAGCTTTCTTT. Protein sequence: CASSRGGGTEAFF.

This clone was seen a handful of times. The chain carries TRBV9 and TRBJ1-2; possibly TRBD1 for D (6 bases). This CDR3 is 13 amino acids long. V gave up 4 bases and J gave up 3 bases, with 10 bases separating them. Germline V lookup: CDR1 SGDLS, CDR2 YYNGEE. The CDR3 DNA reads TGTGCCAGCAGCCGGGGGGGCTACTATGGCTACACCTTC. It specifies CASSRGGYYGYTF. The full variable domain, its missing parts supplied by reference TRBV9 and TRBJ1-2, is DSGVTQTPKHLITATGQRVTLRCSPRSGDLSVYWYQQSLDQGLQFLIQYYNGEERAKGNILERFSAQQFPDLHSELNLSSLELGDSALYFCASSRGGYYGYTFGSGTRLTVV.

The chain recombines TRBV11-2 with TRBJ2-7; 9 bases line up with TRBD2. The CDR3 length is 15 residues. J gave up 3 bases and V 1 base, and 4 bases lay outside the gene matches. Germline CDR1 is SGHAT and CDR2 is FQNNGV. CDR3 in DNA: TGTGCCAGCAGCTTAGGCCCGCGGGAGGGCTACGAGCAGTACTTC. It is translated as CASSLGPREGYEQYF.